The 17 T cell receptor beta chains presented below share a single source sample, sequenced in a study of memory CD4+ T cells and cytomegalovirus serostatus. The sort gate was single viable CD3+CD4+CD8-CD45RO+ cells for memory CD4+ T cells. The repertoire was sequenced with immunoSEQ multiplex PCR; TCRdb's copy has only in-frame clones and lacks some. The profile shows 55,000 to 80,000 clones, about 70% of them singletons. Sequenced input: memory CD4+ T cells from blood. The receptors here all came from an adult in good health and CMV-seropositive.

This clone was observed once. This chain's CDR3 is CASSWTPQNPAGGYTF. Written as DNA, the CDR3 is TGCGCCAGCAGCTGGACCCCCCAGAACCCTGCGGGGGGCTACACCTTC. The gene calls are TRBV5-1 and TRBJ1-2; D unresolved. The germline gives CDR1 SGHRS, CDR2 YFSETQ. The CDR3 runs 16 residues. Trimming removed 3 bases at V and 8 bases at J, with 23 bases between.

The chain joins TRBV2 to TRBJ1-4; D unresolved. The V gene lost 1 base and the J gene lost 4 bases, with 16 bases spanning the gap. The CDR3 sequence is 17 residues long. Germline V CDR1 and CDR2: SNHLY, FYNNEI. CDR3 protein: CASSEDLRRGSNEKLFF. CDR3 nucleotides: TGTGCCAGCAGTGAAGATCTCCGACGAGGCAGTAATGAAAAACTGTTTTTT.

This clone was picked up a small number of times. The CDR3, as DNA: TGCGCCAGCAGCTTCGTCTCCGGAGTTATGAACACTGAAGCTTTCTTT. This sequence encodes CASSFVSGVMNTEAFF. This sequence joins TRBV5-1 and TRBJ1-1; D unresolved. This CDR3 has 16 amino acids. Germline CDR1 is SGHRS and CDR2 is YFSETQ. The V and J ends lost 2 bases and 0 bases respectively, with 14 bases between them.

The CDR3 spells CASSFTGTSGSGAGELFF. CDR3 bases: TGCGCCAGCAGCTTTACCGGGACTAGCGGGAGTGGAGCCGGGGAGCTGTTTTTT. This sequence joins TRBV5-1 and TRBJ2-2; TRBD2 matches at 14 bases. The CDR3 has 18 amino acids. Looked up from germline, CDR1 is SGHRS and CDR2 is YFSETQ. The ends lost 2 bases at V and 6 bases at J; junction bases unmatched: 9.

This clone was found a few times. V and J are TRBV29-1 and TRBJ2-3, with D maybe TRBD1 (6 bases). Trimming stripped 3 bases from V and 5 bases from J, with 15 bases between. The CDR3 is 14 amino acids. Germline values: CDR1 SQVTM, CDR2 ANQGSEA. CDR3 protein: CSVEFSGAGDTQYF. For the CDR3, the DNA is TGCAGCGTTGAGTTTTCAGGGGCAGGAGATACGCAGTATTTT.

The chain joins TRBV5-6 to TRBJ1-2; 9 positions agree with TRBD1. Germline V lookup: CDR1 SGHDT, CDR2 YYEEEE. Losses at the gene ends were 4 bases for V and 10 bases for J; bases not matched to a gene: 5. This CDR3 is built from 12 residues. The CDR3 sequence is CASSLWTGDYTF. CDR3 nucleotide sequence: TGTGCCAGCAGCCTCTGGACAGGGGACTACACCTTC.

This clone came up a few times. V is TRBV27 and J is TRBJ2-4; 7 nucleotides line up with TRBD2. Germline CDR1 is MNHEY and CDR2 is SMNVEV (reference sequence). J gave up 3 bases and V 2 bases, and 10 bases lay outside the gene matches. The CDR3 is 17 residues long. The CDR3: CASSLNLAEWGKNIQYF. The CDR3 coding sequence is TGTGCCAGCAGTTTAAATCTAGCGGAGTGGGGCAAAAACATTCAGTACTTC.

The gene calls are TRBV4-2 and TRBJ2-3; TRBD2 matches at 7 bases. V gave up 0 bases and J gave up 2 bases; unmatched junction bases: 8. CDR3 size: 17 residues. The germline gives CDR1 LGHNA, CDR2 YNFKEQ. CDR3 protein: CASSQEWAGTNTDTQYF. CDR3 nucleotide sequence: TGTGCCAGCAGCCAAGAGTGGGCGGGGACTAACACAGATACGCAGTATTTT.

The CDR3 DNA reads TGTGCCAGCAGTGACCACACCGGGACAGGGTTAAGAGAGACCCAGTACTTC. Amino acid sequence: CASSDHTGTGLRETQYF. The chain couples TRBV6-1 to TRBJ2-5; 9 bases are a match to TRBD1. This CDR3 is built from 17 residues. J gave up 4 bases and V 3 bases, and 12 bases lay outside the gene matches. The germline V gene encodes CDR1 MNHNS and CDR2 SASEGT.

This clone has only a few counts. The rearrangement uses TRBV11-2 and TRBJ1-1; D remains unclear. V was shortened by 1 base and J by 4 bases, with 7 bases between the two germline ends. The V gene's germline CDR1 is SGHAT and CDR2 FQNNGV. This CDR3 is 13 amino acids long. CDR3 residues: CASSLVQSTEAFF. As DNA, the CDR3 is TGTGCCAGCAGCTTAGTACAGTCCACTGAAGCTTTCTTT.

The chain combines TRBV7-9 with TRBJ1-1; 11 bases align to TRBD1. Germline CDR1 reads SEHNR; CDR2 reads FQNEAQ (reference sequence). CDR3 size: 16 residues. With 4 bases clipped from V and 3 bases from J, the junction kept 7 bases outside the gene matches. CDR3 sequence (DNA): TGTGCCAGCAGCTACCCCCGGGGACAGGGGGACACTGAAGCTTTCTTT. Translating it yields CASSYPRGQGDTEAFF.

The chain uses TRBV20-1 and TRBJ2-7, with unresolved D. The CDR3 sequence is 11 residues long. Germline-derived CDR1 and CDR2 are DFQATT and SNEGSKA (reference sequence). With 6 bases removed from V and 5 bases from J, the gap between germline ends came to 11 bases. CDR3 residues: CSATPGDEQYF. CDR3 nucleotides: TGCAGTGCGACTCCCGGTGACGAGCAGTACTTC.

This clone was picked up one time. V usage is TRBV7-9 and J usage is TRBJ1-2; D remains ambiguous. The V end lost 5 bases, the J end lost 5 bases, and 21 bases lay between the germline ends. This CDR3 is built from 16 residues. Germline V CDR1 and CDR2: SEHNR, FQNEAQ (reference sequence). CDR3 in amino acids: CASSPGPVGGPYGYTF. The CDR3 DNA reads TGTGCCAGCAGCCCCGGACCGGTTGGTGGACCATATGGCTACACCTTC.

V usage is TRBV27 and J usage is TRBJ2-7; D is unclear. The germline gives CDR1 MNHEY, CDR2 SMNVEV (reference sequence). V gave up 0 bases and J gave up 4 bases, with 10 bases separating them. CDR3 size: 14 residues. CDR3 sequence reads: CASSLSGGSYEQYF. In nucleotides, the CDR3 is TGTGCCAGCAGTTTATCAGGCGGAAGTTACGAGCAGTACTTC.

In its sample, this clone was seen a few times. The rearrangement joins TRBV7-9 to TRBJ2-3, with 10 bases identical to TRBD2. Germline CDR1 reads SEHNR; CDR2 reads FQNEAQ (reference sequence). Trimming took 5 bases from V and 2 from J; bases not matched to a gene: 4. CDR3 length: 15 amino acids. The CDR3 nucleotides read TGTGCCAGCAGCCTGACTAGCGGGTTCACAGATACGCAGTATTTT. Translated, it gives CASSLTSGFTDTQYF. The full variable domain, its missing parts supplied by reference TRBV7-9 and TRBJ2-3, is DTGVSQNPRHKITKRGQNVTFRCDPISEHNRLYWYRQTLGQGPEFLTYFQNEAQLEKSRLLSDRFSAERPKGSFSTLEIQRTEQGDSAMYLCASSLTSGFTDTQYFGPGTRLTVL.

The V gene is TRBV18, the J gene TRBJ1-6; D gene unclear. Trimming removed 0 bases at V and 6 bases at J, with 6 bases between. The CDR3 runs 14 residues. The germline V gene has CDR1 KGHSH and CDR2 LQKENI. The CDR3 sequence: CASSPPPSNSPLHF. CDR3 DNA: TGTGCCAGCTCACCACCCCCGAGTAATTCACCCCTCCACTTT.

This clone came up once. The chain links TRBV19 to TRBJ2-2, with D possibly matching TRBD1 (6 bases). Germline values: CDR1 LNHDA, CDR2 SQIVND (reference sequence). This CDR3 is 14 amino acids long. V was pared by 4 bases and J by 7 bases, with 13 bases between. The CDR3 sequence: CASSTTTGLGELFF. CDR3 bases: TGTGCCAGTAGTACGACGACAGGTCTCGGGGAGCTGTTTTTT.